The 4 T cell receptor beta chains reported below all come from one sample, sequenced in a study of early T cells in non-severe SARS-CoV-2 infection (dated by TCRdb to the early 2020s). The library was produced with 5' RACE. Sequencing was carried out with a NextSeq 500. TCRdb reanalyzed the raw reads on its own, using fastp at Q25 for trimming and MiXCR for clone calling, and kept in-frame beta chains. For every CDR3 protein sequence, its rows merge into one entry that carries the most common genes and DNA. The sample has 20,000 to 25,000 distinct CDR3 sequences on record, 4.3% of them singletons. Clones ranked in the top ten supply 15% to 18% of the sample. The sample comprised whole blood. Receptors were obtained from an adult who was a healthcare worker with PCR-confirmed SARS-CoV-2 infection or an uninfected control (not recorded which).

This clonotype has ten or more counts. The chain links TRBV7-2 to TRBJ2-1; perhaps D is TRBD1 or TRBD2 (5 bases each). The CDR3 covers 18 residues. Per germline, CDR1 SGHTA and CDR2 FQGNSA. The V end lost 2 bases, the J end lost 2 bases, and 19 bases lay between the germline ends. In nucleotides, the CDR3 is TGTGCCAGCAGCTTAAGTACGAGATGGGGGAGACCCTACAATGAGCAGTTCTTC. It yields the protein CASSLSTRWGRPYNEQFF.

This clonotype has a count of ten or more. V is TRBV20-1 and J is TRBJ2-7; D unresolved. V was shortened by 1 base and J by 6 bases, with 13 bases between the two germline ends. CDR1 and CDR2 (germline): DFQATT, SNEGSKA (reference sequence). The CDR3 is 13 residues long. CDR3 DNA sequence: TGCAGTGCTAGAGCCGCAACTACGGGCGAGCAGTACTTC. It translates to CSARAATTGEQYF.

This clonotype was observed many times. The chain links TRBV20-1 to TRBJ1-6; the D is unclear. CDR3 length: 14 residues. V shed 5 bases and J shed 3 bases, with 11 bases lying between them. The V gene's germline CDR1 is DFQATT and CDR2 SNEGSKA (reference sequence). The CDR3 bases are TGCAGTGCTCATACAGCTGACTATAATTCACCCCTCCACTTT. Translated: CSAHTADYNSPLHF.

In its sample, this clonotype was seen many times. This chain connects TRBV7-3 to TRBJ2-3; either TRBD1 or TRBD2 may supply D (5 bases each). CDR1 is SGHTA and CDR2 is FQGTGA in the germline V gene. Trimming cost V 3 bases and J 4 bases, with 11 bases left between them. The CDR3 loop spans 14 amino acids. This CDR3 is CASSFLLGADTQYF. The CDR3 nucleotides read TGTGCCAGCAGCTTCCTCCTGGGGGCAGATACGCAGTATTTT.